The source of this T cell receptor (beta chain) is a study of T cell changes during pregnancy in multiple sclerosis (dated by TCRdb to about 2019). About the investigation overall: The study examined how the T cell repertoire changed over the course of pregnancy in women with multiple sclerosis.

CDR1 SGHTA and CDR2 FQGNSA are derived from the germline V gene. Inclusive of the bounding cysteine and phenylalanine, the CDR3 is 16 residues long. Solely the CDR3 DNA is kept, with 48 bases framed from the first base. V was cut back by 5 bases and J by 7 bases, leaving a gap of 23 bases between them. In the case of this clone: Its binding antigen is unknown. Within one base of it there is no much larger clone, and no base qualities were kept.

Library construction relied on the immunoSEQ multiplex PCR assay. TCRdb provides this immuneACCESS table in a form limited to in-frame rearrangements. Some clones are lacking; in checked studies, under half of them reflect an unresolved V gene, and why the rest are absent is not known. For this sample there are about 100,000 clones; roughly 92% appear just once. The top ten constitute over 2% of the sample. Recombination linked TRBV7-2 to TRBJ1-2; 5 matching bases give a weak D call of TRBD1. Sample: peripheral blood, taken in the first trimester of pregnancy. This sequence originates from a female donor with multiple sclerosis, enrolled in a pregnancy study. In nucleotides, the sequence is TGTGCCAGCAGCGGCCGCCCCGGAGGGGCTCTGGTTGGCTACACCTTC. Its protein product is CASSGRPGGALVGYTF.